This entry concerns a single T cell receptor beta chain. The sample comes from a study of blood T cell repertoires in COVID-19. For the study at large: Sites in the United States, Italy and Spain provided acute and convalescent COVID-19 samples. Sample material is recorded as cDNA or gDNA derived from T cells, B-cell-depleted T cells, or PBMCs.

This CDR3 is 14 amino acids long. Germline CDR1 LGHDT, CDR2 YNNKEL (reference sequence). Trimming removed 1 base from V and 4 bases from J, with 8 bases in between. In the authors' workflow: For nucleated cells, counts were estimated from reference gene primer amplification. Here immunoSEQ multiplex PCR was the method, and the copy in TCRdb shows in-frame clones only, minus some. For V, J and clone size, that table is used; D and trimming come from the DNA. The sample has about 92,000 clones, approximately 88% seen once. V is TRBV3-1 (or the pseudogene TRBV3-2) and J is TRBJ1-5; no clear D. Specimen: peripheral blood. The receptor's source is a woman aged 60-75 years with COVID-19, enrolled during active disease. CDR3 loop: CASSQAPRNQPQHF. As DNA, the CDR3 is TGTGCCAGCAGCCAAGCTCCACGGAATCAGCCCCAGCATTTT.